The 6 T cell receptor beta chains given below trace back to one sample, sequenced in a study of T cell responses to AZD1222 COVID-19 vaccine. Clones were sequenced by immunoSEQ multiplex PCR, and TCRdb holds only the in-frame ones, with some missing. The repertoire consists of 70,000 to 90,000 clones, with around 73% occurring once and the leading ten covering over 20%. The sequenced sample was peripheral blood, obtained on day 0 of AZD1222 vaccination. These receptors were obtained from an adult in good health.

CDR3 region: CASSLGNKGEQFF. The CDR3 nucleotides are TGTGCCAGCAGCTTAGGGAATAAGGGCGAGCAGTTCTTC. The gene calls are TRBV7-2 and TRBJ2-1; no clear D. The length of the CDR3 is 13 residues. V was clipped by 1 base and J by 10 bases, with 11 bases between them. Looked up from germline, CDR1 is SGHTA and CDR2 is FQGNSA.

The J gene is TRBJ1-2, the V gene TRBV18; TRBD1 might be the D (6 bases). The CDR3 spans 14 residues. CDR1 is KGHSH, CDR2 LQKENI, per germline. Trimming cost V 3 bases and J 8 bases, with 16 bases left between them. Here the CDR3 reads CASSPTGGSGGYTF. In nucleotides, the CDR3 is TGTGCCAGCTCACCTACCGGGGGCTCAGGAGGCTACACCTTC.

The CDR3 region is CASSPRTNTYEQYF. In nucleotides, the CDR3 is TGTGCCAGCTCACCGAGGACTAACACCTACGAGCAGTACTTC. The V and J genes are TRBV18 and TRBJ2-7; D perhaps matches TRBD2 (6 bases). Germline V gene data show CDR1 as KGHSH and CDR2 as LQKENI. The V and J ends lost 3 bases and 2 bases respectively, with 11 bases between them. This CDR3 has 14 amino acids. The full variable domain, in which reference TRBV18 and TRBJ2-7 provide the parts outside the CDR3, is NAGVMQNPRHLVRRRGQEARLRCSPMKGHSHVYWYRQLPEEGLKFMVYLQKENIIDESGMPKERFSAEFPKEGPSILRIQQVVRGDSAAYFCASSPRTNTYEQYFGPGTRLTVT.

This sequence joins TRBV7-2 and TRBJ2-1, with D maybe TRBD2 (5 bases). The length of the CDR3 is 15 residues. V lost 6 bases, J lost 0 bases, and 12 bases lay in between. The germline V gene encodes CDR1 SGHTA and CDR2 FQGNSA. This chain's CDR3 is CASRLDWSSYNEQFF. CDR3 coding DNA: TGTGCCAGCAGATTGGACTGGAGCTCCTACAATGAGCAGTTCTTC.

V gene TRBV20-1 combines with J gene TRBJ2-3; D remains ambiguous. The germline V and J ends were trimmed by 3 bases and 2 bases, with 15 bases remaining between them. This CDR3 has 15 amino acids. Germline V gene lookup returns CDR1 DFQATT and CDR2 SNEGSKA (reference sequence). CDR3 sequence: CSASRWQENTDTQYF. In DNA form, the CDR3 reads TGCAGTGCTAGTAGGTGGCAGGAGAACACAGATACGCAGTATTTT.

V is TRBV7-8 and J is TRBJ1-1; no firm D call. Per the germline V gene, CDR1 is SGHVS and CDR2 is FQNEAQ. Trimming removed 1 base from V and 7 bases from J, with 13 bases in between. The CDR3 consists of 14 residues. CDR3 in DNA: TGTGCCAGCAGCTTAGACCCCGGAGACGGTGAAGCTTTCTTT. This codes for CASSLDPGDGEAFF.